The clone carrying this TCR beta chain was seen repeatedly, ten times or more. Germline V CDR1 and CDR2: MNHEY, SVGAGI. The V end was cut by 4 bases, the J end by 3 bases, with 14 bases between. The CDR3 runs 15 residues. This sample was included in a study of response to subunit inactivated influenza vaccine. TCRdb itself ran the RT-PCR reads through MiXCR, one entry per CDR3 protein. Of about 570,000 distinct CDR3 sequences in the sample, about 11% were seen once. This same sample was also part of a study on T cells expressing NK-cell markers. That work contributes: Generation of TCR beta cDNA was performed by 5'RACE template switching incorporating UMIs. Restriction of sorting to alpha-beta TCR T cells was accomplished in several experiments using an anti-gamma-delta TCR antibody. A few donors' CD3+CD56-NKG2C+ cells were dominated by the same clonotypes.

This clonotype was obtained from a man aged 45-60 years who received an inactivated influenza vaccine. This specimen was PBMCs from blood, taken on the day of vaccination. The chain joins TRBV6-5 to TRBJ2-3; TRBD1 is a possible D gene (6 bases). CDR3 in amino acids: CASSFYRASTDTQYF. CDR3 nucleotide sequence: TGTGCCAGCAGTTTTTACAGGGCGAGTACAGATACGCAGTATTTT.